A single sample is the source of the 23 T cell receptor beta chains below, sequenced in a study of blood T cells in healthy people across ages. Primers used in a second PCR of roughly 6 to 11 cycles were a sample-barcoded 5' primer and a J-beta primer mix. TCRdb re-analysed the 5' RACE reads in MiXCR, keeping a single row per CDR3 protein. The sample lists hundreds of thousands of distinct CDR3 sequences, 62% occurring once. The specimen sequenced was blood. The receptors originated from a man aged 30 to 45 in good health.

J is TRBJ2-3 and V is TRBV12-3 or TRBV12-4, with a possible D match to TRBD1 (5 bases). This CDR3 contains 14 residues. V was trimmed by 7 bases and J by 6 bases, leaving 17 bases between them. Written as DNA, the CDR3 is TGTGCCAGCAATGGGGCAGCTATATCTGATACGCAGTATTTT. The encoded protein is CASNGAAISDTQYF.

The chain links TRBV12-3 or TRBV12-4 to TRBJ2-3, with D unclear. V was trimmed by 5 bases and J by 1 base, leaving 16 bases between them. The CDR3 is 16 amino acids. The CDR3 DNA reads as TGTGCCAGCAGTCCCGGCAGCATCCCCCGCACAGATACGCAGTATTTT. It yields the protein CASSPGSIPRTDTQYF.

The CDR3 DNA sequence: TGTGCCAGCAGTATACCGGAGACAGGGTGGTACGAGCAGTACTTC. This codes for CASSIPETGWYEQYF. The chain recombines TRBV6-2 or TRBV6-3 with TRBJ2-7; 7 bases line up with TRBD1. V shed 5 bases, J shed 4 bases, and the junction held 11 bases outside the gene matches. Germline loops: CDR1 MNHEY, CDR2 SVGEGT. The CDR3 consists of 15 residues.

This clonotype is a singleton in its sample. The rearrangement uses TRBV7-8 and TRBJ2-5; 8 bases fit TRBD1. With 5 bases clipped from V and 3 bases from J, the junction kept 11 bases outside the gene matches. Per germline, CDR1 SGHVS and CDR2 FQNEAQ. The CDR3 length is 16 residues. In DNA, the CDR3 is TGTGCCAGCAGCGCGACACCGGGACAGGAGGAAGAGACCCAGTACTTC. Protein: CASSATPGQEEETQYF. Full variable domain (outside the CDR3, taken from reference TRBV7-8 and TRBJ2-5): GAGVSQSPRYKVAKRGQDVALRCDPISGHVSLFWYQQALGQGPEFLTYFQNEAQLDKSGLPSDRFFAERPEGSVSTLKIQRTQQEDSAVYLCASSATPGQEEETQYFGPGTRLLVL.

This clonotype was detected only a few times. The chain carries TRBV12-3 or TRBV12-4 and TRBJ1-2; D might be TRBD1 (6 bases). The V end lost 2 bases, the J end lost 8 bases, and 15 bases lay between the germline ends. The CDR3 contains 14 residues. CDR3: CASSLQTGRRGYTF. The CDR3, as DNA: TGTGCCAGCAGTTTACAAACAGGGCGGAGGGGCTACACCTTC.

This clonotype turned up a few times. This rearrangement joins TRBV20-1 to TRBJ2-4, with TRBD1 matching over 7 bases. The CDR3 loop spans 15 amino acids. The J segment lost 0 bases and the V segment lost 4 bases, leaving 6 bases of the junction unmatched. In germline, CDR1 is DFQATT, CDR2 SNEGSKA (reference sequence). The CDR3 is CSAKEAGGAKNIQYF. CDR3 in DNA: TGCAGTGCTAAAGAGGCAGGGGGAGCCAAAAACATTCAGTACTTC.

The rearrangement uses TRBV6-5 and TRBJ1-2, with D hard to call. Germline V gives CDR1 MNHEY, CDR2 SVGAGI. This CDR3 region has 13 residues. V was clipped by 5 bases and J by 3 bases, with 10 bases between them. This chain's CDR3 is CASSNPTDYGYTF. The DNA for the CDR3 is TGTGCCAGCAGTAACCCGACGGACTATGGCTACACCTTC.

As to this clonotype: At one end the junction does not follow the germline gene, possibly because of a read error. The chain employs TRBV4-3 and TRBJ1-2; D unclear. The V gene's germline CDR1 is LGHNA and CDR2 YSLEER. There are 13 residues in the CDR3. The CDR3 protein is CASSQVGNCGYTF. The CDR3 nucleotides read TGCGCCAGCAGCCAAGTTGGAAACTGTGGCTACACCTTC.

The V call is TRBV12-3 or TRBV12-4, the J call TRBJ2-5, with a weak D call TRBD1 (5 bases). V lost 10 bases, J lost 1 base, and 13 bases lay in between. The length of the CDR3 is 13 residues. The CDR3, as DNA: TGTGCCACCAAGGGGCCGACCCAAGAGACCCAGTACTTC. The encoded protein is CATKGPTQETQYF.

This clonotype has a handful of counts. The CDR3 DNA reads as TGTGCCAGCAGCGTAGTAGGGACAGCCCTTGCTGGGGCCAACGTCCTGACTTTC. This sequence encodes CASSVVGTALAGANVLTF. This chain connects TRBV9 to TRBJ2-6, with TRBD1 matching over 7 bases. From germline, CDR1 is SGDLS and CDR2 YYNGEE. V lost 0 bases, J lost 2 bases, and 8 bases stayed unmatched. The CDR3 has 18 amino acids.

The rearrangement uses TRBV7-9 and TRBJ1-2, with D perhaps TRBD1 (5 bases). V lost 4 bases and J lost 3, with 12 bases in between. Germline assignment: CDR1 SEHNR and CDR2 FQNEAQ (reference sequence). This CDR3 has 14 amino acids. CDR3 region: CASSSPGPYYGYTF. The CDR3 DNA sequence: TGTGCCAGCAGCTCCCCGGGGCCCTACTATGGCTACACCTTC.

This clonotype was recorded a few times. V is TRBV7-2 and J is TRBJ1-2; 7 bases agree with TRBD1. CDR1 and CDR2 (germline): SGHTA, FQGNSA. The CDR3 sequence is 15 residues long. Losses at the gene ends were 0 bases for V and 2 bases for J; bases not matched to a gene: 3. This chain's CDR3 is CASSLARDRNYGYTF. CDR3 coding DNA: TGTGCCAGCAGCTTAGCCAGGGACAGAAACTATGGCTACACCTTC.

The chain links TRBV20-1 to TRBJ2-1, with 12 bases identical to TRBD2. The CDR3 extends over 16 amino acids. Germline trimming cut 2 bases from V and 6 bases from J; bases unmatched to any gene: 8. CDR1 DFQATT and CDR2 SNEGSKA come from the germline V gene (reference sequence). As DNA, the CDR3 is TGCAGTGCTAGAATTCTAGCGGGGGGGCTAGCCAATGAGCAGTTCTTC. Protein product: CSARILAGGLANEQFF.

CDR3 sequence: CASTGTLAKNIQYF. As DNA, the CDR3 is TGTGCCAGTACCGGGACTTTAGCCAAAAACATTCAGTACTTC. The chain joins TRBV6-2 or TRBV6-3 to TRBJ2-4, with a weak D call TRBD2 (6 bases). The CDR3 is 14 residues long. Trimming stripped 9 bases from V and 0 bases from J, with 12 bases between. Germline values: CDR1 MNHEY, CDR2 SVGEGT.

This sequence joins TRBV7-2 and TRBJ2-2; 8 bases are a match to TRBD1. The CDR3 is made up of 14 amino acids. J gave up 3 bases and V 7 bases, and 4 bases lay outside the gene matches. Looked up from germline, CDR1 is SGHTA and CDR2 is FQGNSA. CDR3: CASTTGDYTGELFF. The CDR3 DNA sequence: TGTGCCAGCACGACAGGGGACTACACCGGGGAGCTGTTTTTT. Full variable domain (remainder filled in from reference TRBV7-2 and TRBJ2-2): GAGVSQSPSNKVTEKGKDVELRCDPISGHTALYWYRQSLGQGLEFLIYFQGNSAPDKSGLPSDRFSAERTGGSVSTLTIQRTQQEDSAVYLCASTTGDYTGELFFGEGSRLTVL.

This clonotype appeared a few times. CDR3 coding DNA: TGCAGTGCTAGAAACTGGGACAGGGGCTACGAGCAGTACTTC. Protein product: CSARNWDRGYEQYF. The chain carries TRBV20-1 and TRBJ2-7; 10 nucleotides align to TRBD1. V shed 2 bases and J 3 bases; nucleotides not matched to a gene: 4. In germline, CDR1 is DFQATT, CDR2 SNEGSKA (reference sequence). CDR3 length equals 14 residues.

This clonotype was observed a handful of times. The chain is built from TRBV20-1 and TRBJ2-2; 9 nucleotides match TRBD2. V trimming: 1 base; J trimming: 4 bases; junction bases outside the gene matches: 4. The CDR3 extends over 15 amino acids. The germline gives CDR1 DFQATT, CDR2 SNEGSKA (reference sequence). The DNA of the CDR3 is TGCAGTGCTAGAGTCCAGCGGGGGGCCACCGGGGAGCTGTTTTTT. This codes for CSARVQRGATGELFF.

This clonotype showed up just a few times. J is TRBJ2-5 and V is TRBV29-1; 7 positions match TRBD1. CDR3 length equals 15 residues. V was pared by 0 bases and J by 2 bases, with 6 bases of the junction left unmatched. Germline CDR1 and CDR2: SQVTM and ANQGSEA. In nucleotides, the CDR3 is TGCAGCGTTGAAGACCGGGACAGCCCACAAGAGACCCAGTACTTC. Translating it yields CSVEDRDSPQETQYF.

In its sample, this clonotype was seen a few times. The genes are TRBV4-3 and TRBJ2-2; perhaps D is TRBD1 or TRBD2 (5 bases each). The germline V gene has CDR1 LGHNA and CDR2 YSLEER. V lost 0 bases and J lost 3, with 14 bases in between. The length of the CDR3 is 17 residues. Here the CDR3 reads CASSQERGWADTGELFF. The CDR3 coding sequence is TGCGCCAGCAGCCAAGAGAGGGGCTGGGCGGACACCGGGGAGCTGTTTTTT.

In this sample, this clonotype turned up a few times. The J gene is TRBJ2-1, the V gene TRBV6-5, with TRBD2 as a possible D gene (7 bases). Germline V gene data show CDR1 as MNHEY and CDR2 as SVGAGI. This CDR3 comprises 17 residues. V lost 2 bases to trimming and J lost 7 bases, with 21 bases between them. CDR3 sequence (DNA): TGTGCCAGCAGTTACCAGGGGTGGCGGGGGCAGTTTAATGAGCAGTTCTTC. It is translated as CASSYQGWRGQFNEQFF.

The chain recombines TRBV18 with TRBJ1-6, with 8 bases identical to TRBD1. The CDR3 has 15 residues. Losses at the gene ends were 0 bases for V and 10 bases for J; bases not matched to a gene: 5. The germline CDR1 and CDR2 sequences are KGHSH and LQKENI. The DNA of the CDR3 is TGTGCCAGCTCACCACCGACAGGGGAGGAGTCACCCCTCCACTTT. It codes for CASSPPTGEESPLHF.

The V gene is TRBV5-1, the J gene TRBJ2-1, with 9 bases that match TRBD2. CDR1 and CDR2 from the germline V gene are SGHRS and YFSETQ. V was pared by 2 bases and J by 10 bases, with 7 bases of the junction left unmatched. The CDR3 is 14 amino acids. CDR3 nucleotide sequence: TGCGCCAGCAGCTTCGTAGCGGGGGAAAGGGAGCAGTTCTTC. Residues: CASSFVAGEREQFF.

The chain combines TRBV4-2 with TRBJ2-1; 7 bases are a match to TRBD2. Germline assignment: CDR1 LGHNA and CDR2 YNFKEQ. Germline trimming cut 3 bases from V and 9 bases from J; bases unmatched to any gene: 5. This CDR3 has 13 amino acids. CDR3 in amino acids: CASSHGLGFEQFF. In DNA form, the CDR3 reads TGTGCCAGCAGCCACGGACTAGGTTTTGAGCAGTTCTTC.